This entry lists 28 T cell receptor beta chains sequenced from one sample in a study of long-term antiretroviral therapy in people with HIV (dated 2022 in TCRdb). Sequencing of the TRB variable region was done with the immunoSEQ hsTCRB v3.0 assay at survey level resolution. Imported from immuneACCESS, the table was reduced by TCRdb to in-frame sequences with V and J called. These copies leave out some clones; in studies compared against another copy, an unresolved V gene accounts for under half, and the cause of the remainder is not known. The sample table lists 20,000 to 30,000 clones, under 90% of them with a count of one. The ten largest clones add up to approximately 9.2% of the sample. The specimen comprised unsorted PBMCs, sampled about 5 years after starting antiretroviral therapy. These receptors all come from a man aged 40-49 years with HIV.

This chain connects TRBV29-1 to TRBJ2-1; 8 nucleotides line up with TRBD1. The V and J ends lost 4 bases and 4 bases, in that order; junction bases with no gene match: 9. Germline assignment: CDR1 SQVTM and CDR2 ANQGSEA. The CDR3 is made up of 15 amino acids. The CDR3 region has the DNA TGCAGCGTTGCAGGGGGCAGAAGTGAATACAATGAGCAGTTCTTC. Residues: CSVAGGRSEYNEQFF.

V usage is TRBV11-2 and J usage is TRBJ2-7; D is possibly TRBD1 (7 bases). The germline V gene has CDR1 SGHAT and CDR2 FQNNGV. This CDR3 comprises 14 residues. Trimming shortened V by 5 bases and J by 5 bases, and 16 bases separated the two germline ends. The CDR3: CASSLQGRDNEQYF. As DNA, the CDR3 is TGTGCCAGCAGCCTACAGGGGCGGGACAACGAGCAGTACTTC.

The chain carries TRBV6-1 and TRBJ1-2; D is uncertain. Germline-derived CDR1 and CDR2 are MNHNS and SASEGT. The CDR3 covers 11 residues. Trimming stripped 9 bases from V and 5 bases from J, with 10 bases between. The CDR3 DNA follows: TGTGCCAGTACGGAGTATTATGGCTACACCTTC. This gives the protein CASTEYYGYTF.

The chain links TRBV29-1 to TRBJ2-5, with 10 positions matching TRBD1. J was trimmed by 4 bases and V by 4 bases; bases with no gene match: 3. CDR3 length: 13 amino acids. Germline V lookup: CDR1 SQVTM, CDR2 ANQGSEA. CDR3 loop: CSVGTGGGETQYF. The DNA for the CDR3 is TGCAGCGTTGGGACAGGGGGTGGAGAGACCCAGTACTTC.

CDR3 region: CASSPLDQIDSGNTIYF. CDR3 DNA: TGTGCCAGCTCACCCCTCGATCAGATTGACTCTGGAAACACCATATATTTT. The chain links TRBV18 to TRBJ1-3; D not resolved. Per the germline V gene, CDR1 is KGHSH and CDR2 is LQKENI. The CDR3 is made up of 17 amino acids. Trimming left V 3 bases short and J 0 bases short, with 15 bases between.

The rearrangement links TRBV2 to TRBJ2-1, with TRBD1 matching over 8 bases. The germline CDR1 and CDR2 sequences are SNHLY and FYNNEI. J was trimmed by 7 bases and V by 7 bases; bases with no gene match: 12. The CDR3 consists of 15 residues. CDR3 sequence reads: CASTEVSGGRNEQFF. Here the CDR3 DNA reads TGTGCCAGCACCGAGGTATCAGGGGGCCGAAATGAGCAGTTCTTC.

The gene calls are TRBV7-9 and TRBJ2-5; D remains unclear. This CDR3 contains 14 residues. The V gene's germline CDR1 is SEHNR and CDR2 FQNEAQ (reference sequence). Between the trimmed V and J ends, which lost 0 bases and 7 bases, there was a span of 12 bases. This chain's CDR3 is CASSLALESGTQYF. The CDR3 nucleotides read TGTGCCAGCAGCTTAGCGCTGGAATCGGGGACCCAGTACTTC.

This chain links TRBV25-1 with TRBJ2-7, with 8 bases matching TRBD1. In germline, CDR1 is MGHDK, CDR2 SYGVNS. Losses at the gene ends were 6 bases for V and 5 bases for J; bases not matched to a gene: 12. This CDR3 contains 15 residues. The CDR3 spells CASSKSGQGIHEQYF. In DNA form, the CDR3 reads TGTGCCAGCAGCAAAAGCGGACAGGGAATCCACGAGCAGTACTTC.

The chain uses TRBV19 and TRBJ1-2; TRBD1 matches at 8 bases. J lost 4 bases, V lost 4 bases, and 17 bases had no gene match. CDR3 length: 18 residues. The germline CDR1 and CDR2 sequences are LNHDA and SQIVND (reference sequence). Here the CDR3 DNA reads TGTGCCAGTAGTAGATCCCCGGTTGTGCAGGGGGCGATCTATGGCTACACCTTC. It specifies CASSRSPVVQGAIYGYTF.

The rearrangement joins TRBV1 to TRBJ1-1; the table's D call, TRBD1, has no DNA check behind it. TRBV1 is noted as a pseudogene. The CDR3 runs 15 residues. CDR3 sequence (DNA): TGCACCAGCAGCATCTCTGGACAGGCACTCACTGAAGCTTTCTTT. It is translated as CTSSISGQALTEAFF.

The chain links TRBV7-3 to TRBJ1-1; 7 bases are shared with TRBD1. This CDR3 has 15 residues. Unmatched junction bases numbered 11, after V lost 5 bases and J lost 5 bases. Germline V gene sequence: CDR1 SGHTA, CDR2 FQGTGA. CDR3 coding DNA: TGTGCCAGCAGCCGAAATGCCAGGGGGGGGACTGAAGCTTTCTTT. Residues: CASSRNARGGTEAFF.

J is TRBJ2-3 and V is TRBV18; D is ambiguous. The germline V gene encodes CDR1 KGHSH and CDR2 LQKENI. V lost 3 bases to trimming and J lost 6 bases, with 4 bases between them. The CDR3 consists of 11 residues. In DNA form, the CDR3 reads TGTGCCAGCTCACCGGCGGATACGCAGTATTTT. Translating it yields CASSPADTQYF.

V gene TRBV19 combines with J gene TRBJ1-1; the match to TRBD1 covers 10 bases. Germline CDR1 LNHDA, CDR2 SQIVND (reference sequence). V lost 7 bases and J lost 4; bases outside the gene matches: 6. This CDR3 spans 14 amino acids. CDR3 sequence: CASKGQGISTEAFF. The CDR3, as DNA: TGTGCCAGTAAGGGACAGGGGATCAGCACTGAAGCTTTCTTT.

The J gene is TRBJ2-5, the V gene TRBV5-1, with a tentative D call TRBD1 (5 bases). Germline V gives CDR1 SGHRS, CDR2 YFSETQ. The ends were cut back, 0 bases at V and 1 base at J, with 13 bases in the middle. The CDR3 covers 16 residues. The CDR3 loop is CASSLASLQGQETQYF. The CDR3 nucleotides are TGCGCCAGCAGCTTGGCCTCCCTGCAGGGCCAAGAGACCCAGTACTTC.

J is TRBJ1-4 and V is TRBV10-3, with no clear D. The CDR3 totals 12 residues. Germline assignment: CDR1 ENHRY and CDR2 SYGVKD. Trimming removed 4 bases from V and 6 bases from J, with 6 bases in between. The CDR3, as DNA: TGTGCCATCAGTGGGTTTGATGAAAAACTGTTTTTT. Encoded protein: CAISGFDEKLFF.

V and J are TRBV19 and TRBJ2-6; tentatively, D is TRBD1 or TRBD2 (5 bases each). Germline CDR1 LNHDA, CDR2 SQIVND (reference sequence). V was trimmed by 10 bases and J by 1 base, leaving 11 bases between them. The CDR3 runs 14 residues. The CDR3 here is CATGAWSGANVLTF. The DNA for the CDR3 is TGTGCCACCGGGGCGTGGTCTGGGGCCAACGTCCTGACTTTC.

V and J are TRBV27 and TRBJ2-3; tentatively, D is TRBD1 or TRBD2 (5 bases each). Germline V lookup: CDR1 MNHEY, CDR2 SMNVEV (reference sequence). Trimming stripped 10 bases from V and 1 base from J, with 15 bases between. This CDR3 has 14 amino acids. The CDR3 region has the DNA TGTGCCACCTCGACAGTGGGAGGCACAGATACGCAGTATTTT. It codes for CATSTVGGTDTQYF.

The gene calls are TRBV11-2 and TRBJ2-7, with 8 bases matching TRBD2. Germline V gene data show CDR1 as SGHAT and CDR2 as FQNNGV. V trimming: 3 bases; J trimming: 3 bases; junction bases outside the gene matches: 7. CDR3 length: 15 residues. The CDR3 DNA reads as TGTGCCAGCAGCTTGGCGGGACTAGGCCTCTACGAGCAGTACTTC. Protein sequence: CASSLAGLGLYEQYF.

CDR3 DNA sequence: TGCGCCAGCAGCTTGGCCCCCTCCAAACTGGGCTACACCTTC. This sequence encodes CASSLAPSKLGYTF. The chain employs TRBV5-1 and TRBJ1-2; D gene uncertain. The CDR3 contains 14 residues. Per the germline V gene, CDR1 is SGHRS and CDR2 is YFSETQ. With 0 bases removed from V and 8 bases from J, the gap between germline ends came to 14 bases.

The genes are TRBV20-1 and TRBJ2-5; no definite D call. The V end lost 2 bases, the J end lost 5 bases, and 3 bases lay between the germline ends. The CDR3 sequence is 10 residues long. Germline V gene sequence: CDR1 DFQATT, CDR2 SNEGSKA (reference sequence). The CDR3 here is CSARWETQYF. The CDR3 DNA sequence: TGCAGTGCTAGATGGGAGACCCAGTACTTC.

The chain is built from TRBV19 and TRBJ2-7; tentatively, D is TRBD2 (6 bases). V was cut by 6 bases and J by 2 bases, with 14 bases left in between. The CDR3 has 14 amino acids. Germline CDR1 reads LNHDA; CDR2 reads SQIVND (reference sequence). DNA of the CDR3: TGTGCCAGTAGCCCACCGGGACTGGCCTACGAGCAGTACTTC. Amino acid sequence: CASSPPGLAYEQYF. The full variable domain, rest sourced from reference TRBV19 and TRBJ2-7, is DGGITQSPKYLFRKEGQNVTLSCEQNLNHDAMYWYRQDPGQGLRLIYYSQIVNDFQKGDIAEGYSVSREKKESFPLTVTSAQKNPTAFYLCASSPPGLAYEQYFGPGTRLTVT.

The CDR3 loop reads CASSQQGGSGNTIYF. As DNA, the CDR3 is TGTGCCAGCAGTCAACAGGGAGGATCTGGAAACACCATATATTTT. The V gene is TRBV6-1, the J gene TRBJ1-3; maybe TRBD1 (6 bases). Per germline, CDR1 MNHNS and CDR2 SASEGT. CDR3 length: 15 amino acids. Trimming removed 5 bases at V and 1 base at J, with 12 bases between.

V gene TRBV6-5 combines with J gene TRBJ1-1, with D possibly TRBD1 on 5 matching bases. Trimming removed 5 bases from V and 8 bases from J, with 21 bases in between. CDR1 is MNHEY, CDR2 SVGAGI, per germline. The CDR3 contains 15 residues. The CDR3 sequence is CASSQGFSLSGEAFF. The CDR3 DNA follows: TGTGCCAGCAGTCAGGGCTTTAGCCTTTCGGGCGAAGCTTTCTTT.

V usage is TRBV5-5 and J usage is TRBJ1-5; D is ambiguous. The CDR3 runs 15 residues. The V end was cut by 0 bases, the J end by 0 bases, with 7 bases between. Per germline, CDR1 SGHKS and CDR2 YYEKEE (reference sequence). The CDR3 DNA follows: TGTGCCAGCAGCTTGGGGGTCAGTAGCAATCAGCCCCAGCATTTT. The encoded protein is CASSLGVSSNQPQHF.

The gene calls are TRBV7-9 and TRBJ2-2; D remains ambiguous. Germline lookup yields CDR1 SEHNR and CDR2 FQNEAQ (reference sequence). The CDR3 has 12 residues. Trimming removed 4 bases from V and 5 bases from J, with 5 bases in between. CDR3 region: CASSSMTGELFF. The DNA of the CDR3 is TGTGCCAGCAGCTCAATGACCGGGGAGCTGTTTTTT.

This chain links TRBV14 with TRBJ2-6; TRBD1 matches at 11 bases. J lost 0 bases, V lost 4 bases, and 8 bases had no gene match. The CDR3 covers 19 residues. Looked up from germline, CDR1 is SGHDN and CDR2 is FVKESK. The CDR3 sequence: CASSRLMGQGDSGANVLTF. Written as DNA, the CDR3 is TGTGCCAGCAGCCGACTCATGGGACAGGGGGACTCTGGGGCCAACGTCCTGACTTTC. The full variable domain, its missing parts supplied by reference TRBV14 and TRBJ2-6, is EAGVTQFPSHSVIEKGQTVTLRCDPISGHDNLYWYRRVMGKEIKFLLHFVKESKQDESGMPNNRFLAERTGGTYSTLKVQPAELEDSGVYFCASSRLMGQGDSGANVLTFGAGSRLTVL.

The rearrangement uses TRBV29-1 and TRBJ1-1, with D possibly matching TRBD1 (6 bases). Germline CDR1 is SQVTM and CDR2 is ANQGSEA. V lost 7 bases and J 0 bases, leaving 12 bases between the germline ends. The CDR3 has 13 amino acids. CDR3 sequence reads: CSAETGLNTEAFF. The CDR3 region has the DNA TGCAGCGCAGAGACAGGTTTGAACACTGAAGCTTTCTTT.

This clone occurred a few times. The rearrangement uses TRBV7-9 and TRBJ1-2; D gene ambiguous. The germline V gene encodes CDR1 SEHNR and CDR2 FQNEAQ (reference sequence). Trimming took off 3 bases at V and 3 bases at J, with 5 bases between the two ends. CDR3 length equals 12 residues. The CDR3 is CASSFQDYGYTF. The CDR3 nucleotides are TGTGCCAGCAGCTTCCAAGACTATGGCTACACCTTC.